The clone carrying this T cell receptor (beta chain) showed up many times. The CDR3 runs 14 residues. J gave up 4 bases and V 5 bases, and 4 bases lay outside the gene matches. Germline CDR1 and CDR2: SNHLY and FYNNEI. Clinicians diagnosed patients from clinical symptoms, serum thyroxine and TRAb, thyroid ultrasound and orbital computed tomography. TCR beta CDR3 region amplification was performed from RNA transcripts. The TCR CDR3 first-round RT-PCR relied on the HTBI primer set. TCRdb reprocessed the multiplex PCR reads via MiXCR and lists one record per CDR3 protein. The sample lists around 450,000 distinct CDR3 sequences; around 13% were seen once. This sample stems from a study of T cells in Graves' hyperthyroidism and ophthalmopathy.

Material: blood. This chain uses TRBV2 with TRBJ2-7; TRBD2 aligns across 11 bases. This receptor was identified in a woman aged 18-30 years with Graves' hyperthyroidism. The CDR3 coding sequence is TGTGCCAGCAGTAAAACTAGCGGGAGTTACGAGCAGTACTTC. As protein: CASSKTSGSYEQYF.